This T cell receptor (beta chain) derives from a study of spatial heterogeneity in lung cancer. Study details: More than ten raw reads, on average, carried each unique TCR and UMI combination.

CDR3 length: 12 amino acids. Deletions cut 5 bases from V and 10 bases from J, with 12 bases between. Germline assignment: CDR1 SGHNT and CDR2 YENEEA. This clonotype occurred many times. As yet, its antigen is unknown. Little can be read into the size of this beta chain, an off-target read in a library designed for alpha chains. General study results and limits: Mutation counts in tumors were tracked by counts of expanded intratumoral alpha and beta TCRs.

Every TCR cDNA molecule bore a unique molecular identifier. TCRdb redid the calling of the 5' RACE reads with MiXCR, one entry per CDR3 protein. This sample yields 16,000 or so distinct CDR3 sequences, of which 6% to 7.5% are seen a single time; 20% belongs to the top ten. Time point: sample taken at primary tumor resection. The donors were 70 or so patients with non-small cell lung cancer that was early-stage and untreated. Unsorted whole RNA from tumor, nontumor lung or frozen PBMC underwent sequencing. The source material was lung tumor tissue, sampled at surgery. The chain carries TRBV11-3 and TRBJ2-1, with no clear D. The TCR was taken from a female donor with early-stage non-small cell lung cancer. In nucleotides, the CDR3 is TGTGCCAGCAGCCTGGGTATGGAGGAGCAGTTCTTC. It yields the protein CASSLGMEEQFF. Drawing the rest from reference TRBV11-3 and TRBJ2-1, the complete variable domain is EAGVVQSPRYKIIEKKQPVAFWCNPISGHNTLYWYLQNLGQGPELLIRYENEEAVDDSQLPKDRFSAERLKGVDSTLKIQPAELGDSAVYLCASSLGMEEQFFGPGTRLTVL.